One sample yielded the 21 T cell receptor beta chains listed below, sequenced in a study of early T cells in non-severe SARS-CoV-2 infection. In TCRdb, the 5' RACE reads were re-called with MiXCR into one record per CDR3 protein. In the table there are nearly 110,000 distinct CDR3 sequences, 11% of which are singletons. Input material: whole blood. These receptors were obtained from an adult who was a healthcare worker with PCR-confirmed SARS-CoV-2 infection or an uninfected control (not recorded which).

Details on this clonotype: This clone may be a read error of a much larger clone one base away. The gene calls are TRBV6-6 and TRBJ1-1; D call uncertain. Between the trimmed V and J ends, which lost 0 bases and 5 bases, there was a span of 10 bases. In germline, CDR1 is MNHNY, CDR2 SVGAGI (reference sequence). This CDR3 has 14 residues. In nucleotides, the CDR3 is TGTGCCAGCAGTTACTCACGTGATAAAACTGAAGCTTTCTTT. It is translated as CASSYSRDKTEAFF.

This clonotype was detected only a few times. The chain is built from TRBV28 and TRBJ1-5; 7 bases agree with TRBD1. In germline, CDR1 is MDHEN, CDR2 SYDVKM. V was clipped by 6 bases and J by 4 bases; unmatched bases: 6. The CDR3 has 14 amino acids. Written as DNA, the CDR3 is TGTGCCAGCAGCCGACAGGGTCCAAATCAGCCCCAGCATTTT. This gives the protein CASSRQGPNQPQHF.

This clonotype came up a few times. The chain combines TRBV30 with TRBJ1-1; D is uncertain. There are 12 residues in the CDR3. Germline CDR1 GTSNPN, CDR2 SVGIG (reference sequence). V gave up 5 bases and J gave up 4 bases, with 11 bases separating them. CDR3 residues: CAWDGSSTEAFF. The CDR3 DNA follows: TGTGCCTGGGATGGGAGTAGCACTGAAGCTTTCTTT.

This clonotype occurred many times. CDR3 sequence reads: CSARDRIAGPYSNEQFF. CDR3 nucleotides: TGCAGTGCTAGAGATCGGATTGCGGGACCCTATAGCAATGAGCAGTTCTTC. The chain has TRBV20-1 and TRBJ2-1, with D perhaps matching TRBD2 (6 bases). V shed 0 bases and J shed 6 bases, with 21 bases lying between them. The length of the CDR3 is 17 residues. The germline CDR1 and CDR2 sequences are DFQATT and SNEGSKA (reference sequence).

The chain employs TRBV29-1 and TRBJ1-1, with TRBD1 as a possible D gene (6 bases). Germline V CDR1 and CDR2: SQVTM, ANQGSEA. The CDR3 covers 15 residues. The V and J ends lost 4 bases and 1 base respectively, with 16 bases between them. CDR3 coding DNA: TGCAGCGTTGGCCCCGGGGGGGCCCAGAACACTGAAGCTTTCTTT. Its translation: CSVGPGGAQNTEAFF. The full variable domain, its missing parts supplied by reference TRBV29-1 and TRBJ1-1, is SAVISQKPSRDICQRGTSLTIQCQVDSQVTMMFWYRQQPGQSLTLIATANQGSEATYESGFVIDKFPISRPNLTFSTLTVSNMSPEDSSIYLCSVGPGGAQNTEAFFGQGTRLTVV.

This clonotype has at least ten counts. The chain joins TRBV28 to TRBJ2-1, with 8 nucleotides matching TRBD2. The CDR3 spans 15 residues. Germline-derived CDR1 and CDR2 are MDHEN and SYDVKM. Germline trimming cut 5 bases from V and 3 bases from J; bases unmatched to any gene: 6. The CDR3 nucleotides are TGTGCCAGCAGTCCCCCGCGGGAGGACTACAATGAGCAGTTCTTC. Residues: CASSPPREDYNEQFF.

This clonotype was detected ten times or more. V usage is TRBV11-1 and J usage is TRBJ2-7; possibly TRBD1 for D (5 bases). V was trimmed by 3 bases and J by 4 bases, leaving 7 bases between them. Per germline, CDR1 SGHAT and CDR2 FQDESV (reference sequence). The CDR3 runs to 12 residues. This CDR3 reads CASSFTGYEQYF. The CDR3 DNA follows: TGTGCCAGCAGCTTCACAGGTTACGAGCAGTACTTC.

The chain links TRBV12-3 or TRBV12-4 to TRBJ1-4, with D possibly TRBD1 on 5 matching bases. The V gene lost 0 bases and the J gene lost 8 bases, with 16 bases spanning the gap. CDR3 size: 16 residues. The CDR3 protein is CASSLAEGVVWEKLFF. In DNA, the CDR3 is TGTGCCAGCAGTTTAGCGGAAGGGGTCGTGTGGGAAAAACTGTTTTTT.

At least ten counts were recorded for this clonotype. This rearrangement joins TRBV19 to TRBJ1-2; no clear D gene. V was clipped by 0 bases and J by 4 bases, with 9 bases between them. The CDR3 length is 14 residues. Germline CDR1 is LNHDA and CDR2 is SQIVND (reference sequence). The CDR3 region is CASSIDRQSYGYTF. CDR3 DNA: TGTGCCAGTAGTATAGATCGTCAGTCCTATGGCTACACCTTC.

The sample holds many counts of this clonotype. The rearrangement uses TRBV28 and TRBJ2-3; the match to TRBD2 covers 8 bases. Germline CDR1 MDHEN, CDR2 SYDVKM. The CDR3 consists of 16 residues. Germline trimming cut 2 bases from V and 2 bases from J; bases unmatched to any gene: 6. The CDR3 nucleotides are TGTGCCAGCAGTTTACACGTAGCGGGGACCACAGATACGCAGTATTTT. It is translated as CASSLHVAGTTDTQYF.

The rearrangement uses TRBV7-9 and TRBJ2-7; 7 bases match TRBD1. V trimming: 6 bases; J trimming: 3 bases; junction bases outside the gene matches: 8. CDR1 and CDR2 from the germline V gene are SEHNR and FQNEAQ (reference sequence). CDR3 length: 14 residues. In DNA, the CDR3 is TGTGCCAGCAGTCGACCGGGACAGTACTACGAGCAGTACTTC. It encodes CASSRPGQYYEQYF.

This clonotype was recorded many times. DNA for the CDR3: TGCAGCGTTGGGGTCGCGACAGATACGCAGTATTTT. Translating gives CSVGVATDTQYF. V and J are TRBV29-1 and TRBJ2-3, with D uncertain. Germline V CDR1 and CDR2: SQVTM, ANQGSEA. The CDR3 runs to 12 residues. Trimming shortened V by 4 bases and J by 3 bases, and 8 bases separated the two germline ends.

Many counts were recorded for this clonotype. The chain combines TRBV27 with TRBJ2-7; 7 nucleotides line up with TRBD1. The CDR3 spans 15 residues. From germline, CDR1 is MNHEY and CDR2 SMNVEV (reference sequence). V lost 5 bases, J lost 2 bases, and 9 bases stayed unmatched. The CDR3 bases are TGTGCCAGCAGTCCGCCACAGGGGAACCCCTACGAGCAGTACTTC. Translated, it gives CASSPPQGNPYEQYF.

CDR3 sequence (DNA): TGTGCCAGCAGTACAGGGTCAGCGAACACTGAAGCTTTCTTT. It is translated as CASSTGSANTEAFF. This chain uses TRBV6-1 with TRBJ1-1, with D perhaps matching TRBD1 (6 bases). The length of the CDR3 is 14 residues. Germline lookup yields CDR1 MNHNS and CDR2 SASEGT. Trimming removed 5 bases from V and 1 base from J, with 11 bases in between.

For this clonotype: Possible read error: a much larger clone is one base away. V is TRBV6-2 or TRBV6-3 and J is TRBJ2-3; unclear D gene. Germline loops: CDR1 MNHEY, CDR2 SVGEGT. V shed 7 bases and J shed 5 bases, with 22 bases lying between them. The CDR3 has 16 residues. The CDR3 protein is CASTPPESRGRDTQYF. The CDR3 coding sequence is TGTGCCAGCACCCCACCTGAGAGTCGAGGCAGAGATACGCAGTATTTT.

The chain is built from TRBV28 and TRBJ2-4; D is unclear. The V gene's germline CDR1 is MDHEN and CDR2 SYDVKM. The V and J ends lost 3 bases and 0 bases respectively, with 12 bases between them. The CDR3 runs 16 residues. The CDR3 is CASSFLGSQAKNIQYF. The DNA of the CDR3 is TGTGCCAGCAGTTTTTTAGGGTCCCAAGCCAAAAACATTCAGTACTTC. The full variable domain, with the rest looked up from reference TRBV28 and TRBJ2-4, is DVKVTQSSRYLVKRTGEKVFLECVQDMDHENMFWYRQDPGLGLRLIYFSYDVKMKEKGDIPEGYSVSREKKERFSLILESASTNQTSMYLCASSFLGSQAKNIQYFGAGTRLSVL.

This clonotype was seen repeatedly, ten times or more. The rearrangement uses TRBV29-1 and TRBJ1-1; D is perhaps TRBD1 (5 bases). This CDR3 comprises 11 residues. The V gene lost 4 bases and the J gene lost 4 bases, with 7 bases spanning the gap. CDR1 and CDR2 (germline): SQVTM, ANQGSEA. The CDR3 DNA reads TGCAGCGTTGGGGGGGGCACTGAAGCTTTCTTT. Its protein is CSVGGGTEAFF. The whole variable domain, remainder taken from reference TRBV29-1 and TRBJ1-1, is SAVISQKPSRDICQRGTSLTIQCQVDSQVTMMFWYRQQPGQSLTLIATANQGSEATYESGFVIDKFPISRPNLTFSTLTVSNMSPEDSSIYLCSVGGGTEAFFGQGTRLTVV.

This chain connects TRBV28 to TRBJ2-7; possible D gene TRBD2, 5 bases. The V and J ends lost 6 bases and 8 bases respectively, with 8 bases between them. Germline-derived CDR1 and CDR2 are MDHEN and SYDVKM. The CDR3 sequence is 10 residues long. CDR3 region: CASRAGKQYF. CDR3 DNA sequence: TGTGCCAGCAGGGCCGGGAAGCAGTACTTC. Filled out from reference TRBV28 and TRBJ2-7, the complete variable domain reads DVKVTQSSRYLVKRTGEKVFLECVQDMDHENMFWYRQDPGLGLRLIYFSYDVKMKEKGDIPEGYSVSREKKERFSLILESASTNQTSMYLCASRAGKQYFGPGTRLTVT.

The V call is TRBV27, the J call TRBJ2-7; the match to TRBD1 covers 9 bases. Trimming removed 3 bases from V and 2 bases from J; junction bases left unmatched: 8. The V gene's germline CDR1 is MNHEY and CDR2 SMNVEV (reference sequence). The CDR3 sequence is 16 residues long. In nucleotides, the CDR3 is TGTGCCAGCAGTTTGGGACAGGGCTCGTTTCCCTACGAGCAGTACTTC. Translated, it gives CASSLGQGSFPYEQYF.

This clonotype has just a few counts. The chain carries TRBV3-1 and TRBJ2-7; perhaps TRBD2 as D (5 bases). Germline values: CDR1 LGHDT, CDR2 YNNKEL (reference sequence). The CDR3 totals 14 residues. Trimming removed 4 bases from V and 1 base from J, with 11 bases in between. The CDR3 region has the DNA TGTGCCAGCAGCCGGAAACTAGGATCCTACGAGCAGTACTTC. It translates to CASSRKLGSYEQYF.

V usage is TRBV28 and J usage is TRBJ2-7, with TRBD2 matching 7 bases. The length of the CDR3 is 13 residues. Germline values: CDR1 MDHEN, CDR2 SYDVKM. J gave up 6 bases and V 3 bases, and 5 bases lay outside the gene matches. The CDR3 DNA is TGTGCCAGCAGTTTTCGCGGGGGAAGCGAGCAGTACTTC. Translating it yields CASSFRGGSEQYF. Full variable domain (outside the CDR3, taken from reference TRBV28 and TRBJ2-7): DVKVTQSSRYLVKRTGEKVFLECVQDMDHENMFWYRQDPGLGLRLIYFSYDVKMKEKGDIPEGYSVSREKKERFSLILESASTNQTSMYLCASSFRGGSEQYFGPGTRLTVT.